The 28 T cell receptor beta chains reported below all come from one sample, sequenced in a study of regulatory T cells in long-lasting Graves disease. Time point meaning: persistent/refractory GD, antithyroid drugs over 5 years with positive TRAb. The TCR library was prepared using RNA isolated from PBMCs. TCR beta libraries were built with iRepertoire HTBI primers and Arm-PCR of CDR3 regions. A single record per CDR3 protein comes from TCRdb applying MiXCR to the multiplex PCR reads. The sample yields 420,000 or so distinct CDR3 sequences, less than 25% seen once. This specimen was peripheral blood mononuclear cells (PBMCs), taken when the disease was refractory, from a patient treated with antithyroid drugs. These receptors originate from a female donor with Graves disease.

This clonotype was counted many times. V and J are TRBV6-5 and TRBJ1-1, with D hard to call. Germline values: CDR1 MNHEY, CDR2 SVGAGI. Between the trimmed V and J ends, which lost 2 bases and 8 bases, there was a span of 15 bases. This CDR3 has 14 amino acids. CDR3 DNA: TGTGCCAGCAGTTACAGGGCAGTGGGTGCGGAAGCTTTCTTT. It is translated as CASSYRAVGAEAFF.

V gene TRBV7-2 combines with J gene TRBJ1-1; maybe TRBD1 (6 bases). V was pared by 2 bases and J by 1 base, with 11 bases between. The CDR3 totals 15 residues. The germline CDR1 and CDR2 sequences are SGHTA and FQGNSA. CDR3 DNA: TGTGCCAGCAGCTTACAGGGGCTCGGGAACACTGAAGCTTTCTTT. It specifies CASSLQGLGNTEAFF.

Only a few counts were recorded for this clonotype. This chain connects TRBV5-1 to TRBJ2-2; TRBD1 aligns across 11 bases. Trimming at V came to 4 bases and at J to 4 bases, leaving 6 bases not matched to a gene. This CDR3 has 16 residues. Looked up from germline, CDR1 is SGHRS and CDR2 is YFSETQ. Here the CDR3 reads CASSLTGQGGTGELFF. Written as DNA, the CDR3 is TGCGCCAGCAGCCTGACGGGACAGGGGGGCACCGGGGAGCTGTTTTTT.

V usage is TRBV4-1 and J usage is TRBJ1-1; 8 bases line up with TRBD1. The ends lost 0 bases at V and 5 bases at J; junction bases unmatched: 5. CDR3 size: 15 residues. Germline lookup yields CDR1 MGHRA and CDR2 YSYEKL. The CDR3 sequence is CASSQERQGQTEAFF. As DNA, the CDR3 is TGCGCCAGCAGCCAAGAGAGACAGGGGCAGACTGAAGCTTTCTTT.

This chain links TRBV5-1 with TRBJ2-2, with D perhaps TRBD1 (7 bases). Trimming shortened V by 7 bases and J by 1 base, and 17 bases separated the two germline ends. Germline V lookup: CDR1 SGHRS, CDR2 YFSETQ. The CDR3 consists of 16 residues. This CDR3 is CASRPAGGQNTGELFF. CDR3 DNA: TGCGCCAGCCGCCCAGCAGGGGGGCAGAACACCGGGGAGCTGTTTTTT. The full variable domain, rest sourced from reference TRBV5-1 and TRBJ2-2, is KAGVTQTPRYLIKTRGQQVTLSCSPISGHRSVSWYQQTPGQGLQFLFEYFSETQRNKGNFPGRFSGRQFSNSRSEMNVSTLELGDSALYLCASRPAGGQNTGELFFGEGSRLTVL.

A few counts support this clonotype. This rearrangement joins TRBV7-8 to TRBJ2-7; tentative D call: TRBD2 (6 bases). V was clipped by 5 bases and J by 7 bases, with 9 bases between them. This CDR3 spans 11 amino acids. CDR1 is SGHVS, CDR2 FQNEAQ, per germline. The chain's CDR3 is CASSAEGEQYF. CDR3 bases: TGTGCCAGCAGCGCGGAGGGAGAGCAGTACTTC.

On this clonotype: A read error may be the cause here, since a much bigger clone is one base away. CDR3 sequence: CASSLDRPTNYGCTF. The CDR3, as DNA: TGCGCCAGCAGCTTGGACAGGCCGACTAACTATGGCTGCACCTTC. The chain combines TRBV5-1 with TRBJ1-2, with D maybe TRBD1 (5 bases). Germline lookup yields CDR1 SGHRS and CDR2 YFSETQ. This CDR3 spans 15 amino acids.

The CDR3 protein is CVSRRGANQPQHF. The CDR3 nucleotides read TGTGTCTCGCGGCGGGGGGCGAATCAGCCCCAGCATTTT. The V call is TRBV2, the J call TRBJ1-5, with D possibly being TRBD1 (6 bases). Germline V CDR1 and CDR2: SNHLY, FYNNEI. This CDR3 spans 13 amino acids. Full variable domain (outside the CDR3, taken from reference TRBV2 and TRBJ1-5): EPEVTQTPSHQVTQMGQEVILRCVPISNHLYFYWYRQILGQKVEFLVSFYNNEISEKSEIFDDQFSVERPDGSNFTLKIRSTKLEDSAMYFCVSRRGANQPQHFGDGTRLSIL.

This chain links TRBV12-3 or TRBV12-4 with TRBJ2-7; TRBD2 aligns across 9 bases. CDR3 length: 16 amino acids. The J segment lost 2 bases and the V segment lost 6 bases, leaving 11 bases of the junction unmatched. The CDR3 reads CASSPPRVAGAYEQYF. The DNA of the CDR3 is TGTGCCAGCAGCCCCCCGAGGGTAGCGGGAGCCTACGAGCAGTACTTC.

The chain has TRBV6-9 and TRBJ1-6, with D maybe TRBD1 (6 bases). The germline CDR1 and CDR2 sequences are MNHGY and SVAAGI. Trimming took off 2 bases at V and 8 bases at J, with 10 bases between the two ends. This CDR3 comprises 14 residues. The CDR3 sequence: CASSYDRWDSPLHF. CDR3 DNA: TGTGCCAGCAGTTATGACAGGTGGGATTCACCCCTCCACTTT.

This clonotype occurred a few times. V and J are TRBV6-1 and TRBJ1-2; D remains ambiguous. Germline assignment: CDR1 MNHNS and CDR2 SASEGT. This CDR3 region has 14 residues. Trimming left V 7 bases short and J 3 bases short, with 15 bases between. The chain's CDR3 is CASKFLGGDYGYTF. The CDR3 coding sequence is TGTGCCAGCAAGTTCCTCGGTGGGGACTATGGCTACACCTTC.

The genes are TRBV3-1 and TRBJ2-2; unclear D gene. Germline loops: CDR1 LGHDT, CDR2 YNNKEL (reference sequence). This CDR3 comprises 14 residues. V gave up 0 bases and J gave up 5 bases, with 7 bases separating them. The CDR3 region has the DNA TGTGCCAGCAGCCAAGATAGTGCGACCGGGGAGCTGTTTTTT. Translating gives CASSQDSATGELFF.

V and J are TRBV7-9 and TRBJ2-7; 8 bases fit TRBD2. This CDR3 comprises 16 residues. Germline V gene data show CDR1 as SEHNR and CDR2 as FQNEAQ (reference sequence). Losses at the gene ends were 6 bases for V and 1 base for J; bases not matched to a gene: 11. DNA for the CDR3: TGTGCCAGCAGTTGGGATGGGGCTAGCGGGTCCTACGAGCAGTACTTC. Translating it yields CASSWDGASGSYEQYF.

The sample holds many counts of this clonotype. V usage is TRBV5-1 and J usage is TRBJ2-7; 7 bases map to TRBD2. Germline CDR1 is SGHRS and CDR2 is YFSETQ. J lost 7 bases, V lost 0 bases, and 4 bases had no gene match. The CDR3 is 13 residues long. The CDR3: CASSLEWRGEQYF. In DNA form, the CDR3 reads TGCGCCAGCAGCTTGGAGTGGCGGGGGGAGCAGTACTTC.

The chain has TRBV5-1 and TRBJ1-1, with D hard to call. CDR1 and CDR2 (germline): SGHRS, YFSETQ. The CDR3 extends over 14 amino acids. V lost 2 bases and J 1 base, leaving 9 bases between the germline ends. CDR3 sequence (DNA): TGCGCCAGCAGCTTCCTGTCCCAGAACACTGAAGCTTTCTTT. Translated, it gives CASSFLSQNTEAFF.

This clonotype was observed many times. The chain carries TRBV7-2 and TRBJ2-7; D is unresolved. The CDR3 sequence is 12 residues long. Germline V gives CDR1 SGHTA, CDR2 FQGNSA. Trimming took 2 bases from V and 6 from J, leaving 8 bases between them. For the CDR3, the DNA is TGTGCCAGCAGCTTATTTACGGTCGAGCAGTACTTC. Encoded protein: CASSLFTVEQYF.

This clonotype was seen a handful of times. DNA of the CDR3: TGCGCCAGCAGCTTCCAGACAGGGTACGCGAACACCGGGGAGCTGTTTTTT. It yields the protein CASSFQTGYANTGELFF. The chain recombines TRBV5-1 with TRBJ2-2; 7 bases match TRBD1. The V gene end was trimmed by 2 bases and the J gene end by 0 bases; junction bases not matched to a gene: 7. Germline V CDR1 and CDR2: SGHRS, YFSETQ. This CDR3 is built from 17 residues. Based on the CDR3 plus reference TRBV5-1 and TRBJ2-2, the full variable domain is KAGVTQTPRYLIKTRGQQVTLSCSPISGHRSVSWYQQTPGQGLQFLFEYFSETQRNKGNFPGRFSGRQFSNSRSEMNVSTLELGDSALYLCASSFQTGYANTGELFFGEGSRLTVL.

This sequence joins TRBV29-1 and TRBJ2-7; 8 nucleotides align to TRBD2. V shed 2 bases, J shed 4 bases, and the junction held 1 base outside the gene matches. The CDR3 consists of 12 residues. Germline loops: CDR1 SQVTM, CDR2 ANQGSEA. CDR3 sequence (DNA): TGCAGCGTTGAAACTAGCGGATACGAGCAGTACTTC. Protein product: CSVETSGYEQYF.

At least ten counts were recorded for this clonotype. This chain connects TRBV7-2 to TRBJ1-4; D call uncertain. The CDR3 runs 16 residues. V was pared by 2 bases and J by 0 bases, with 10 bases between. In germline, CDR1 is SGHTA, CDR2 FQGNSA. Here the CDR3 reads CASSLIVTATNEKLFF. DNA for the CDR3: TGTGCCAGCAGCTTAATAGTCACTGCAACTAATGAAAAACTGTTTTTT.

The DNA for the CDR3 is TGTGCCAGCAGCCAAAATGCCCATAGCGAGCAGTTCTTC. Protein sequence: CASSQNAHSEQFF. V is TRBV9 and J is TRBJ2-1; no clear D gene. The CDR3 consists of 13 residues. V gave up 4 bases and J gave up 10 bases, with 15 bases separating them. Germline assignment: CDR1 SGDLS and CDR2 YYNGEE.

This clonotype was found many times. The chain links TRBV20-1 to TRBJ2-4, with 8 bases aligning to TRBD1. V dropped 4 bases and J dropped 7; count of bases not matched to a gene: 9. Per germline, CDR1 DFQATT and CDR2 SNEGSKA (reference sequence). CDR3 length: 14 residues. CDR3 nucleotides: TGCAGTGCTAACTCCGGGACAGGATTCAACATTCAGTACTTC. Protein sequence: CSANSGTGFNIQYF.

In this sample, this clonotype turned up a few times. V is TRBV7-2 and J is TRBJ2-5; no clear D. The germline CDR1 and CDR2 sequences are SGHTA and FQGNSA. Trimming removed 5 bases from V and 7 bases from J, with 17 bases in between. The CDR3 consists of 14 residues. CDR3 sequence: CASSHGSGLGTQYF. CDR3 sequence (DNA): TGTGCCAGCAGCCATGGGTCCGGCCTAGGGACCCAGTACTTC.

This clonotype was recorded at least ten times. The chain couples TRBV11-2 to TRBJ2-7, with TRBD2 matching over 8 bases. This CDR3 spans 16 amino acids. Looked up from germline, CDR1 is SGHAT and CDR2 is FQNNGV. Trimming at V came to 5 bases and at J to 2 bases, leaving 11 bases not matched to a gene. The CDR3 loop reads CASSQAGGMLTYEQYF. The CDR3 DNA is TGTGCCAGCAGCCAGGCGGGGGGCATGTTAACCTACGAGCAGTACTTC.

This clonotype was seen at least ten times. The chain links TRBV7-9 to TRBJ1-1; the D is unclear. V shed 1 base and J shed 6 bases, with 6 bases lying between them. CDR1 is SEHNR and CDR2 is FQNEAQ in the germline V gene (reference sequence). The CDR3 contains 12 residues. The CDR3 is CASSLGVPEAFF. CDR3 in DNA: TGTGCCAGCAGCTTAGGGGTGCCTGAAGCTTTCTTT.

The V gene is TRBV20-1, the J gene TRBJ2-1; TRBD1 matches 8 bases. The germline V gene encodes CDR1 DFQATT and CDR2 SNEGSKA (reference sequence). The CDR3 is made up of 12 amino acids. CDR3 loop: CTGQDSYNEQFF. The CDR3 coding sequence is TGCACGGGACAGGACTCCTACAATGAGCAGTTCTTC.

The genes are TRBV6-2 or TRBV6-3 and TRBJ1-2; no reliable D call. Germline CDR1 is MNHEY and CDR2 is SVGEGT. The V end lost 0 bases, the J end lost 7 bases, and 12 bases lay between the germline ends. The CDR3 runs 14 residues. The CDR3 DNA follows: TGTGCCAGCAGTTACTCTGTCAGTATGACTGGCTACACCTTC. It codes for CASSYSVSMTGYTF.

This clonotype showed up just a few times. The chain has TRBV5-1 and TRBJ2-7, with 8 bases that match TRBD1. V lost 5 bases to trimming and J lost 5 bases; unmatched junction nucleotides: 12. The CDR3 is 15 amino acids. Germline loops: CDR1 SGHRS, CDR2 YFSETQ. Written as DNA, the CDR3 is TGCGCCAGCAGACCGTCCGGGACAGGTAAAAACGAGCAGTACTTC. Encoded protein: CASRPSGTGKNEQYF.

The rearrangement links TRBV15 to TRBJ2-7; 15 nucleotides line up with TRBD2. The J segment lost 6 bases and the V segment lost 2 bases, leaving 5 bases of the junction unmatched. Germline V CDR1 and CDR2: LNHNV, YYDKDF (reference sequence). The CDR3 has 16 residues. The CDR3 here is CATSRTPGLAGGEQYF. As DNA, the CDR3 is TGTGCCACCAGCAGAACCCCGGGACTAGCGGGAGGCGAGCAGTACTTC.